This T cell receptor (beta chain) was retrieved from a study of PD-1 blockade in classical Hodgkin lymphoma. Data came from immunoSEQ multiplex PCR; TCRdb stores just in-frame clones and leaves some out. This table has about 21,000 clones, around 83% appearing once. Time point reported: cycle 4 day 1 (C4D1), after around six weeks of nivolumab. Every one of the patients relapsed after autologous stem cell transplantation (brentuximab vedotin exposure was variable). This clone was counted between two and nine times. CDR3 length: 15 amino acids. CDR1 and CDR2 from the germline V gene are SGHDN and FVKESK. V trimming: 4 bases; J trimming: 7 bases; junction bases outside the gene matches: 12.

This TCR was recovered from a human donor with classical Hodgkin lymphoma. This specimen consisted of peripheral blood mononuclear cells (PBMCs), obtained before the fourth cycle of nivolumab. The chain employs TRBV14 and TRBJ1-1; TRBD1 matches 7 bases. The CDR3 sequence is CASSPRGVGGLEAFF. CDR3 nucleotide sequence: TGTGCCAGCAGCCCAAGGGGGGTAGGGGGCCTTGAAGCTTTCTTT. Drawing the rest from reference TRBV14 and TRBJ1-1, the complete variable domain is EAGVTQFPSHSVIEKGQTVTLRCDPISGHDNLYWYRRVMGKEIKFLLHFVKESKQDESGMPNNRFLAERTGGTYSTLKVQPAELEDSGVYFCASSPRGVGGLEAFFGQGTRLTVV.